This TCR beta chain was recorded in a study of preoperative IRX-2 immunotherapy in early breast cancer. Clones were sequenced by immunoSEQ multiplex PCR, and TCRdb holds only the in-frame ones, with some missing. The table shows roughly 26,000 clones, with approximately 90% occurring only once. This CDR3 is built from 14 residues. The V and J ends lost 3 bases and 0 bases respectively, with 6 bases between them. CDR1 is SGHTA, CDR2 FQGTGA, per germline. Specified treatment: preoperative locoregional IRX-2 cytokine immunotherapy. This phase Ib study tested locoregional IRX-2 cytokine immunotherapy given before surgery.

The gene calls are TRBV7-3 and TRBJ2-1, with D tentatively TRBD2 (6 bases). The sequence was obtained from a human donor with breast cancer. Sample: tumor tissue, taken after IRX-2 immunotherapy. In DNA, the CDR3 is TGTGCCAGCAGCTTGGAGGGCTCCTACAATGAGCAGTTCTTC. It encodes CASSLEGSYNEQFF.